This TCR beta chain was recorded in a study of blood T cell repertoires in COVID-19. For the study at large: In each case, the material was cDNA or gDNA derived from T cells, B-cell-depleted T cells, or PBMCs.

The CDR3 is 16 amino acids. Germline lookup yields CDR1 SGHNT and CDR2 YYREEE (reference sequence). With V trimmed by 3 bases and J by 3 bases, 8 bases remained unmatched. In the original workflow: Estimation of nucleated cell counts relied on the amplification of reference gene primers. Repertoires were generated with immunoSEQ multiplex PCR, while TCRdb's copy carries only in-frame clones and drops some. V, J and clone size are those of that table, while D and trimming were read from the DNA. The sample records roughly 190,000 clones, over 75% being singletons. The V and J genes are TRBV5-4 and TRBJ2-1; 8 bases map to TRBD1. The origin of this receptor is a middle-aged man with acute or convalescent COVID-19. The sequencing input was peripheral blood. The CDR3 region has the DNA TGTGCCAGCAGCTCCCCGGACAGGGTTATCTACAATGAGCAGTTCTTC. Its translation is CASSSPDRVIYNEQFF. Based on the CDR3 plus reference TRBV5-4 and TRBJ2-1, the full variable domain is ETGVTQSPTHLIKTRGQQVTLRCSSQSGHNTVSWYQQALGQGPQFIFQYYREEENGRGNFPPRFSGLQFPNYSSELNVNALELDDSALYLCASSSPDRVIYNEQFFGPGTRLTVL.